The TCR beta chain described here comes from a study of patients and donors after allogeneic stem cell transplantation. TCRdb used MiXCR to reprocess the RT-PCR reads, holding one entry per CDR3 protein. The sample has some 880,000 distinct CDR3 sequences, about a sixth seen once. This CDR3 region has 14 residues. Looked up from germline, CDR1 is MGHRA and CDR2 is YSYEKL. Trimming cost V 2 bases and J 0 bases, with 5 bases left between them. This clonotype was seen ten or more times. The TCR originated in a human donor who was either an allogeneic HSCT recipient or a stem cell or donor lymphocyte infusion donor (not recorded which). It is not recorded whose cells these are; they may come from a transplant donor. The sequencing sample was made of blood, either unsorted or a sorted T cell fraction (not recorded which). This sequence joins TRBV4-1 and TRBJ1-5; D gene uncertain. Here the CDR3 DNA reads TGCGCCAGCAGCCAATACTATAGCAATCAGCCCCAGCATTTT. It yields the protein CASSQYYSNQPQHF.